The entry below describes one T cell receptor beta chain. Its antigen is not known. The source of the sample is a study of T cell responses to AZD1222 COVID-19 vaccine. On the study more broadly: Analyses pooled second doses at about 4 or about 12 weeks.

Repertoires were generated with immunoSEQ multiplex PCR, while TCRdb's copy carries only in-frame clones and drops some. The profile shows over 85,000 clones, approximately 90% of them singletons. The CDR3 loop spans 15 amino acids. The germline V gene has CDR1 MDHEN and CDR2 SYDVKM. The V gene lost 3 bases and the J gene lost 5 bases, with 16 bases spanning the gap. General observations from the study: Breadth and depth of Spike-specific TCRs rose after two AZD1222 doses. Donors were chiefly white British, with a greater number of females, and clonal diversity was perhaps underestimated.

V usage is TRBV28 and J usage is TRBJ1-1; the D gene is possibly TRBD1 (5 bases). The specimen comprised peripheral blood, sampled on day 0 of AZD1222 vaccination. This receptor was obtained from an adult in good health. The CDR3 DNA follows: TGTGCCAGCAGTTTCTGGGGCGTGGGGGGAACTGAAGCTTTCTTT. Residues: CASSFWGVGGTEAFF.